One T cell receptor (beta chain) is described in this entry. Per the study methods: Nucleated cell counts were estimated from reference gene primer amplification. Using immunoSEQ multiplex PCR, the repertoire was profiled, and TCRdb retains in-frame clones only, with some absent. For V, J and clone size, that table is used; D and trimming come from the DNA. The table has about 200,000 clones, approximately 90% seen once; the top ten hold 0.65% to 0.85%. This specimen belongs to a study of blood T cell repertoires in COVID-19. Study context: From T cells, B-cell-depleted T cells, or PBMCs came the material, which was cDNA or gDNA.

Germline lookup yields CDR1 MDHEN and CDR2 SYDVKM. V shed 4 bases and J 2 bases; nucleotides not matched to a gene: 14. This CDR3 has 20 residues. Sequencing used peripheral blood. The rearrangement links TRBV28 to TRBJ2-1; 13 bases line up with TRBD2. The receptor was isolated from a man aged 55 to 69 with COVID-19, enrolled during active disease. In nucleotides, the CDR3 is TGTGCCAGCAGTTCCCCAACTAGCGGGAGGGCCGGGAGCACCTACAATGAGCAGTTCTTC. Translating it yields CASSSPTSGRAGSTYNEQFF.